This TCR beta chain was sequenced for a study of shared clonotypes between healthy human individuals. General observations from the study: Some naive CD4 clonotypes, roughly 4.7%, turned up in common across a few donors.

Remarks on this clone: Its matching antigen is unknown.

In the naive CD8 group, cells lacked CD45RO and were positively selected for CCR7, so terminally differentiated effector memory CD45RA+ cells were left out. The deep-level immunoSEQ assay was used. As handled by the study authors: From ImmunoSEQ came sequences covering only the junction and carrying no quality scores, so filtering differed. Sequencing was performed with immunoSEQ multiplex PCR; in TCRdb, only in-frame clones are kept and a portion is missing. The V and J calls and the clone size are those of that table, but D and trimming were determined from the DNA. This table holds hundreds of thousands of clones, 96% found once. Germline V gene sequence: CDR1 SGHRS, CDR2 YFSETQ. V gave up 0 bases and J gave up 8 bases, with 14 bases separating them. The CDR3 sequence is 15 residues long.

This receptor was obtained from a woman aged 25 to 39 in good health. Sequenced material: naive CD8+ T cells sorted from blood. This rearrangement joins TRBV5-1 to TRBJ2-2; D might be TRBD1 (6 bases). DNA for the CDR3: TGCGCCAGCAGCTTGGAGGGGACATCGACTGGGGAGCTGTTTTTT. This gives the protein CASSLEGTSTGELFF.